The 2 T cell receptor beta chains given below trace back to one sample, sequenced in a study of OX40 agonist ivuxolimab in advanced cancers. Using immunoSEQ multiplex PCR, the repertoire was profiled, and TCRdb retains in-frame clones only, with some absent. The sample contains 65,000 to 90,000 clones, 70% to 90% of which appear only once. This material consisted of CD4+ or CD8+ T cells sorted from blood, taken in a trial of the OX40 agonist ivuxolimab. The receptor source for this set is an adult with an advanced solid tumor such as melanoma, head and neck, liver or kidney cancer.

The CDR3 sequence: CASNWGTGGNEKLFF. CDR3 in DNA: TGTGCCAGCAATTGGGGAACCGGAGGTAATGAAAAACTGTTTTTT. V is TRBV6-1 and J is TRBJ1-4; D ambiguous. Germline CDR1 reads MNHNS; CDR2 reads SASEGT. Trimming took 7 bases from V and 4 from J, leaving 16 bases between them. This CDR3 region has 15 residues.

This sequence joins TRBV5-4 and TRBJ2-7; a possible D gene is TRBD2 (6 bases). The CDR3 loop spans 14 amino acids. Germline V gene lookup returns CDR1 SGHNT and CDR2 YYREEE (reference sequence). With 7 bases removed from V and 2 bases from J, the gap between germline ends came to 16 bases. The CDR3 DNA follows: TGTGCCAGCTTCCACTCCGGGACTCCCTACGAGCAGTACTTC. This translates into CASFHSGTPYEQYF. The complete variable domain, with remaining parts taken from reference TRBV5-4 and TRBJ2-7, reads ETGVTQSPTHLIKTRGQQVTLRCSSQSGHNTVSWYQQALGQGPQFIFQYYREEENGRGNFPPRFSGLQFPNYSSELNVNALELDDSALYLCASFHSGTPYEQYFGPGTRLTVT.